The 24 T cell receptor beta chains below were found in one sample sequenced in a study of blood T cell repertoires in COVID-19 (dated by TCRdb to 2018 to 2021). The library was produced with the immunoSEQ multiplex PCR assay. Held by TCRdb, this immuneACCESS table contains in-frame sequences only and omits some clones. Under half of the omission traces to an unresolved V gene where checked; the cause of the rest is unknown. In all, the sample holds approximately 150,000 clones, and 70% to 90% of those were seen once. 2% to 3% of the sample goes to the ten largest clones. The sample was peripheral blood. The receptor set was obtained from a human donor with acute or convalescent COVID-19. The donor label of this sample is uncertain.

CDR3 region: CASSLGVLGELAGNTIYF. For the CDR3, the DNA is TGCGCCAGCAGCTTGGGTGTTCTTGGGGAGTTAGCTGGAAACACCATATATTTT. This chain connects TRBV5-1 to TRBJ1-3; no clear D. V gave up 0 bases and J gave up 2 bases, with 18 bases separating them. CDR1 and CDR2 (germline): SGHRS, YFSETQ. The CDR3 spans 18 residues.

The V gene is TRBV29-1, the J gene TRBJ1-1; D remains ambiguous. With 7 bases removed from V and 2 bases from J, the gap between germline ends came to 14 bases. The CDR3 loop spans 13 amino acids. Germline loops: CDR1 SQVTM, CDR2 ANQGSEA. CDR3: CSGKSPFNTEAFF. The CDR3 DNA is TGCAGCGGTAAAAGCCCTTTTAACACTGAAGCTTTCTTT.

This chain connects TRBV7-2 to TRBJ1-4, with D possibly being TRBD1 (5 bases). Germline V lookup: CDR1 SGHTA, CDR2 FQGNSA. V was trimmed by 1 base and J by 9 bases, leaving 12 bases between them. The CDR3 runs to 14 residues. The CDR3 nucleotides are TGTGCCAGCAGCTTAGGAGACAGCATTCAAAAACTGTTTTTT. This gives the protein CASSLGDSIQKLFF.

The rearrangement joins TRBV5-4 to TRBJ1-1; D is possibly TRBD1 (5 bases). Germline V lookup: CDR1 SGHNT, CDR2 YYREEE (reference sequence). V lost 4 bases and J lost 0, with 16 bases in between. There are 16 residues in the CDR3. CDR3 loop: CASSEYGGGMNTEAFF. CDR3 sequence (DNA): TGTGCCAGCAGCGAGTATGGGGGGGGAATGAACACTGAAGCTTTCTTT.

The chain joins TRBV5-6 to TRBJ1-6; possible D gene TRBD1, 5 bases. Germline CDR1 and CDR2: SGHDT and YYEEEE. Trimming pared 0 bases from V and 10 bases from J, leaving 14 bases between. The CDR3 is 15 amino acids. The CDR3 protein is CASSLEGWKGSPLHF. The CDR3 coding sequence is TGTGCCAGCAGCTTGGAGGGGTGGAAAGGGTCACCCCTCCACTTT.

The chain couples TRBV11-2 to TRBJ2-5; 11 bases are a match to TRBD1. V gave up 5 bases and J gave up 2 bases; unmatched junction bases: 10. The CDR3 runs 17 residues. From germline, CDR1 is SGHAT and CDR2 FQNNGV. The CDR3: CASSPGQGVVSQETQYF. The CDR3 region has the DNA TGTGCCAGCAGCCCGGGACAGGGGGTAGTATCTCAAGAGACCCAGTACTTC.

This clone has only a few counts. The CDR3 nucleotides read TGCGCCAGCAGCCAAGATCGGGGGTCCACTGAAGCTTTCTTT. Translated, it gives CASSQDRGSTEAFF. The chain couples TRBV4-3 to TRBJ1-1, with D possibly being TRBD1 (5 bases). Germline V gives CDR1 LGHNA, CDR2 YSLEER. CDR3 length: 14 amino acids. V lost 0 bases, J lost 4 bases, and 9 bases lay in between.

This chain uses TRBV7-8 with TRBJ2-7; 11 nucleotides align to TRBD2. The J segment lost 6 bases and the V segment lost 4 bases, leaving 5 bases of the junction unmatched. Germline lookup yields CDR1 SGHVS and CDR2 FQNEAQ. This CDR3 has 14 residues. The CDR3 sequence is CASSYRTSGSEQYV. The CDR3 DNA follows: TGTGCCAGCAGCTATAGGACTAGCGGGTCCGAGCAGTACGTC.

This clone was detected a few times. The rearrangement links TRBV7-2 to TRBJ1-2, with D tentatively TRBD1 (5 bases). With 4 bases removed from V and 7 bases from J, the gap between germline ends came to 19 bases. Germline V CDR1 and CDR2: SGHTA, FQGNSA. The CDR3 is 15 residues long. CDR3 protein: CASSSEGKRGGGYTF. The CDR3 DNA follows: TGTGCCAGCAGCTCCGAAGGCAAGAGGGGAGGTGGCTACACCTTC.

The V and J genes are TRBV28 and TRBJ2-7; possible D gene TRBD2, 6 bases. The CDR3 loop spans 14 amino acids. CDR1 and CDR2 from the germline V gene are MDHEN and SYDVKM. Trimming took 8 bases from V and 1 from J, leaving 15 bases between them. CDR3 in DNA: TGTGCCAGCCTCCGGGCGGGGAATTCCTACGAGCAGTACTTC. Its translation: CASLRAGNSYEQYF.

This clone was recorded a few times. The J gene is TRBJ1-4, the V gene TRBV27; 8 nucleotides match TRBD1. V lost 5 bases, J lost 5 bases, and 7 bases stayed unmatched. This CDR3 region has 15 residues. Germline CDR1 and CDR2: MNHEY and SMNVEV (reference sequence). CDR3 sequence reads: CASSPRRQGNEKLFF. DNA of the CDR3: TGTGCCAGCAGTCCTCGAAGACAGGGGAATGAAAAACTGTTTTTT.

As DNA, the CDR3 is TGTGCCATCAGTGAGTTCGGAGTAGGGGCCAACTATGGCTACACCTTC. It encodes CAISEFGVGANYGYTF. J is TRBJ1-2 and V is TRBV10-3, with a weak D call TRBD1 (5 bases). CDR3 length: 16 amino acids. Trimming removed 1 base from V and 2 bases from J, with 14 bases in between. CDR1 ENHRY and CDR2 SYGVKD come from the germline V gene.

Here the CDR3 DNA reads TGTGCCAGCAGCTTTTCCGGGACTAGCGGGGGGAAGGCCCAGTACTTC. Residues: CASSFSGTSGGKAQYF. The V gene is TRBV7-2, the J gene TRBJ2-5, with 15 bases that match TRBD2. Per germline, CDR1 SGHTA and CDR2 FQGNSA. Germline trimming cut 3 bases from V and 9 bases from J; bases unmatched to any gene: 8. The CDR3 has 16 residues.

This clone was detected once. The CDR3 sequence is CSAGGGPREQYF. The CDR3, as DNA: TGCAGCGCGGGAGGGGGCCCGCGGGAGCAGTACTTC. V usage is TRBV29-1 and J usage is TRBJ2-7, with D possibly matching TRBD2 (8 bases). CDR1 is SQVTM, CDR2 ANQGSEA, per germline. The CDR3 has 12 residues. V was clipped by 7 bases and J by 7 bases, with 17 bases between them.

V usage is TRBV7-6 and J usage is TRBJ2-7; D unresolved. The CDR3 covers 16 residues. V was cut by 0 bases and J by 6 bases, with 18 bases left in between. CDR1 and CDR2 (germline): SGHVS, FNYEAQ. As DNA, the CDR3 is TGTGCCAGCAGCTTAGCGCTCGCAGGTCAGACCTCCGAGCAGTACTTC. This encodes CASSLALAGQTSEQYF.

This clone was picked up many times. The chain joins TRBV19 to TRBJ2-1; 13 bases map to TRBD2. The CDR3 is made up of 16 amino acids. J gave up 5 bases and V 10 bases, and 11 bases lay outside the gene matches. Germline CDR1 reads LNHDA; CDR2 reads SQIVND (reference sequence). The DNA of the CDR3 is TGTGCCACAACTAGGACTAGCGGGAGACTCAACAATGAGCAGTTCTTC. Encoded protein: CATTRTSGRLNNEQFF.

V is TRBV6-2 or TRBV6-3 and J is TRBJ1-1, with D unclear. Germline CDR1 reads MNHEY; CDR2 reads SVGEGT. CDR3 length: 13 amino acids. Between the trimmed V and J ends, which lost 1 base and 5 bases, there was a span of 8 bases. CDR3 protein: CASSYYRTTEAFF. The CDR3 DNA reads TGTGCCAGCAGTTACTATCGTACAACTGAAGCTTTCTTT.

The chain combines TRBV30 with TRBJ1-2; tentatively, D is TRBD1 (5 bases). Trimming pared 7 bases from V and 7 bases from J, leaving 19 bases between. Looked up from germline, CDR1 is GTSNPN and CDR2 is SVGIG (reference sequence). CDR3 length equals 13 residues. The CDR3 reads CAYSGRTHSGYTF. In DNA, the CDR3 is TGTGCCTATTCAGGGCGCACCCACTCTGGCTACACCTTC.

This clone showed up just a few times. The V gene is TRBV2, the J gene TRBJ1-1, with 9 bases matching TRBD1. V trimming: 6 bases; J trimming: 4 bases; junction bases outside the gene matches: 6. CDR1 is SNHLY, CDR2 FYNNEI, per germline. This CDR3 comprises 14 residues. CDR3 amino acids: CASSKDRGSTEAFF. The CDR3 nucleotides are TGTGCCAGCAGCAAAGACAGGGGGTCCACTGAAGCTTTCTTT.

The CDR3 coding sequence is TGTGCCAGCAGCCCCGGGGAGGGGACCAACTGGAGTGGCTACACCTTC. Translated: CASSPGEGTNWSGYTF. The rearrangement joins TRBV9 to TRBJ1-2; maybe TRBD1 (5 bases). Germline V CDR1 and CDR2: SGDLS, YYNGEE. This CDR3 is built from 16 residues. Trimming took off 4 bases at V and 7 bases at J, with 23 bases between the two ends. Based on the CDR3 plus reference TRBV9 and TRBJ1-2, the full variable domain is DSGVTQTPKHLITATGQRVTLRCSPRSGDLSVYWYQQSLDQGLQFLIQYYNGEERAKGNILERFSAQQFPDLHSELNLSSLELGDSALYFCASSPGEGTNWSGYTFGSGTRLTVV.

The V call is TRBV18, the J call TRBJ1-5, with 8 bases identical to TRBD1. The CDR3 loop spans 16 amino acids. J lost 6 bases, V lost 4 bases, and 11 bases had no gene match. Germline assignment: CDR1 KGHSH and CDR2 LQKENI. For the CDR3, the DNA is TGTGCCAGCTCACAATCGCTGCAGGGGGCGGGTCAGCCCCAGCATTTT. Amino acids: CASSQSLQGAGQPQHF.

This chain joins TRBV7-3 and TRBJ2-3; maybe TRBD1 (6 bases). The length of the CDR3 is 14 residues. Germline CDR1 SGHTA, CDR2 FQGTGA. V dropped 4 bases and J dropped 5 bases, with 13 bases sitting between them. The CDR3 is CASSYNRGRDTQYF. The CDR3 nucleotides are TGTGCCAGCAGCTACAATAGGGGGAGAGATACGCAGTATTTT.

Points on this clone: Sequence at one end of the junction differs from germline and may be a read error. Other DNA sequences in this sample translate to the same CDR3. This chain joins TRBV28 and TRBJ2-7; 7 bases match TRBD1. The CDR3 is made up of 13 amino acids. The germline V gene has CDR1 MDHEN and CDR2 SYDVKM. The CDR3, as DNA: TGTGCTAGCAAGGACAGGCTCTCCTACGAGCAGTACTTC. This translates into CASKDRLSYEQYF.

The CDR3 DNA reads TGTGCCAGCGCCCTGCGCACCGGGGAGCTGTTTTTT. The encoded protein is CASALRTGELFF. The J gene is TRBJ2-2, the V gene TRBV28; D is unclear. Germline V gene data show CDR1 as MDHEN and CDR2 as SYDVKM. Between the trimmed V and J ends, which lost 8 bases and 4 bases, there was a span of 8 bases. The CDR3 extends over 12 amino acids.